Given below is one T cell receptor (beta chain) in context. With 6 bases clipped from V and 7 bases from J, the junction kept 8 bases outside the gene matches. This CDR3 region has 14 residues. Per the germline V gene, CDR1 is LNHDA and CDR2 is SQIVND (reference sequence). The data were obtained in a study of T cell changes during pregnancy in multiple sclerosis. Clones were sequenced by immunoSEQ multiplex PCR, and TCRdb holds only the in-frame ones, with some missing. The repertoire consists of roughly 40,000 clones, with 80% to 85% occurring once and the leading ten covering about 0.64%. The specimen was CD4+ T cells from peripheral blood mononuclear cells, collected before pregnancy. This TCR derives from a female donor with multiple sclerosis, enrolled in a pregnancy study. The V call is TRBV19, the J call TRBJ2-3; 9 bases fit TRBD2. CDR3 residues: CASSTGTSSYTQYF. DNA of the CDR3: TGTGCCAGTAGCACGGGGACTAGCTCCTATACGCAGTATTTT.